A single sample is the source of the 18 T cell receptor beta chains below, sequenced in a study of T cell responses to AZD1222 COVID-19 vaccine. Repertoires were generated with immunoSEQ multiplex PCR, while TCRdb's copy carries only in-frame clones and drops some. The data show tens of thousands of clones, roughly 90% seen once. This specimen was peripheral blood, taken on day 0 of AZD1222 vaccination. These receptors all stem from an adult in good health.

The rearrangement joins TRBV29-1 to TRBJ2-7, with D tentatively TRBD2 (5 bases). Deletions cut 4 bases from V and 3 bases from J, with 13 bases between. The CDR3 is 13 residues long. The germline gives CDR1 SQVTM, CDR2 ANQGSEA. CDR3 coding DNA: TGCAGCGTTGTGAGGGAAGAACGCTACGAGCAGTACTTC. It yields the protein CSVVREERYEQYF.

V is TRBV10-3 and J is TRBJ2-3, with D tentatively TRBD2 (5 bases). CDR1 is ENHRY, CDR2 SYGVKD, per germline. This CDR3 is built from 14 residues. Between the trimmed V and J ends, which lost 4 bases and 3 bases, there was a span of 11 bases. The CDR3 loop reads CAISGGAGTDTQYF. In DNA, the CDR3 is TGTGCCATCAGTGGGGGAGCTGGAACAGATACGCAGTATTTT.

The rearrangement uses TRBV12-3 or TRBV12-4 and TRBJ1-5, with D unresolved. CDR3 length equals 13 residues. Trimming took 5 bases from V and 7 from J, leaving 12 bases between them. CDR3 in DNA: TGTGCCAGCAGTGGTCCAAGAAGACAGCCCCAGCATTTT. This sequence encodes CASSGPRRQPQHF.

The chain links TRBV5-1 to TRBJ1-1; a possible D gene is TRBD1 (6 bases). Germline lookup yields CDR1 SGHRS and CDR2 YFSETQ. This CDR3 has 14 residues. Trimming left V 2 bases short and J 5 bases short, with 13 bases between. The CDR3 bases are TGCGCCAGCAGCTTTCCGGGGGCGCGGACTGAAGCTTTCTTT. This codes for CASSFPGARTEAFF.

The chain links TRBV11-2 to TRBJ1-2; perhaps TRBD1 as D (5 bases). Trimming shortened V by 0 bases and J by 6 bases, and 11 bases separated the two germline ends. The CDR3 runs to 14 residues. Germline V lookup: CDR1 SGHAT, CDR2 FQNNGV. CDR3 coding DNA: TGTGCCAGCAGCTTAGATGGGCAGGGTGATGGCTACACCTTC. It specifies CASSLDGQGDGYTF.

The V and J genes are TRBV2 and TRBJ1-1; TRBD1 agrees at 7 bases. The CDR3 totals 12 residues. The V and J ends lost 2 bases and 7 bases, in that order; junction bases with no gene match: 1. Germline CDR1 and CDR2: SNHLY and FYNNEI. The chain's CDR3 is CASSERDSEAFF. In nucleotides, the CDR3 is TGTGCCAGCAGTGAACGGGACAGTGAAGCTTTCTTT.

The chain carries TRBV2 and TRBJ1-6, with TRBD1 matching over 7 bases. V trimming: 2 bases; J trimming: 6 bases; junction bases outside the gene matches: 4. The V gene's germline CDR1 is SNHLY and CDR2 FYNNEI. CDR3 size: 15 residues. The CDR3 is CASSERQGGNSPLHF. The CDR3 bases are TGTGCCAGCAGTGAACGTCAGGGGGGTAATTCACCCCTCCACTTT.

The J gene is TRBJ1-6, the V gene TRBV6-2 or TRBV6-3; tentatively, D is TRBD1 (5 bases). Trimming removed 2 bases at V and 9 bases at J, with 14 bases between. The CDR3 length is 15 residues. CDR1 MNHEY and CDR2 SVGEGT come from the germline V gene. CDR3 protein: CASSYDSGGGSPLHF. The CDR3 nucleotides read TGTGCCAGCAGTTACGATTCGGGGGGGGGTTCACCCCTCCACTTT.

The CDR3 protein is CASSFTKNSPLHF. The CDR3, as DNA: TGTGCCAGCAGTTTTACTAAGAATTCACCCCTCCACTTT. V and J are TRBV6-5 and TRBJ1-6; D unclear. V shed 4 bases and J shed 7 bases, with 8 bases lying between them. Germline V lookup: CDR1 MNHEY, CDR2 SVGAGI. This CDR3 is 13 amino acids long.

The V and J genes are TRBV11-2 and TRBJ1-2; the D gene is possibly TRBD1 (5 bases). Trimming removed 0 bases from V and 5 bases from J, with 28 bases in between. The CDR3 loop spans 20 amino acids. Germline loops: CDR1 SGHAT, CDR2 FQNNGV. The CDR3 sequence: CASSLDRVSIFGGDIYGYTF. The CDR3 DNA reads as TGTGCCAGCAGCTTAGACAGGGTTTCAATTTTTGGGGGGGATATTTATGGCTACACCTTC.

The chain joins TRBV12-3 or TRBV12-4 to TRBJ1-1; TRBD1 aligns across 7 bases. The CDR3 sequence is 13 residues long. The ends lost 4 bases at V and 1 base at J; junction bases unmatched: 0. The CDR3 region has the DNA TGTGCCAGCAGTTGGACAGGGAACACTGAAGCTTTCTTT. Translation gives CASSWTGNTEAFF.

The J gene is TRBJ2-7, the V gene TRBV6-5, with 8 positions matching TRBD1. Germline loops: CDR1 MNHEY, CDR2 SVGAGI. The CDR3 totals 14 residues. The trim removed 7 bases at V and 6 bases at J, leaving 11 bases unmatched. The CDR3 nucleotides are TGTGCCAGCATAAGGGGGACAGGCTTAATCGAGCAGTACTTC. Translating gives CASIRGTGLIEQYF.

CDR3 nucleotide sequence: TGCGCCAGCAGCTTGGAGGGGGGATCTCAGCCCCAGCATTTT. Translation: CASSLEGGSQPQHF. The chain employs TRBV5-1 and TRBJ1-5, with D perhaps TRBD1 (6 bases). CDR3 length equals 14 residues. Trimming removed 0 bases at V and 6 bases at J, with 10 bases between. Germline-derived CDR1 and CDR2 are SGHRS and YFSETQ.

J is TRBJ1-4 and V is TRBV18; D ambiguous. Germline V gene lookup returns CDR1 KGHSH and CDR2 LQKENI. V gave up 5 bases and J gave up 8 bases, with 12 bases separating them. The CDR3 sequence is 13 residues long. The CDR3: CASSGVRREKLFF. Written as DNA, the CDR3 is TGTGCCAGCTCAGGCGTAAGGAGGGAAAAACTGTTTTTT.

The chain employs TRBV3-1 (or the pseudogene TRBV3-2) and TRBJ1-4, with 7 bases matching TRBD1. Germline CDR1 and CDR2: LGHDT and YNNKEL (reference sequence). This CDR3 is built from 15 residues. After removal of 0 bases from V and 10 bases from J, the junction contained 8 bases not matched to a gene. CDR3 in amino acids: CASSQDSAGGRKLFF. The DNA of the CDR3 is TGTGCCAGCAGCCAAGATTCGGCAGGGGGAAGAAAACTGTTTTTT.

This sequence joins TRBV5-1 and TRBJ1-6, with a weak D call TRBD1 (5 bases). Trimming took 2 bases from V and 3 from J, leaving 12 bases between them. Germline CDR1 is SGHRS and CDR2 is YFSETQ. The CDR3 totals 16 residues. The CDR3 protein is CASSFRDLSYNSPLHF. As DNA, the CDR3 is TGCGCCAGCAGCTTTCGGGACCTGAGCTATAATTCACCCCTCCACTTT.

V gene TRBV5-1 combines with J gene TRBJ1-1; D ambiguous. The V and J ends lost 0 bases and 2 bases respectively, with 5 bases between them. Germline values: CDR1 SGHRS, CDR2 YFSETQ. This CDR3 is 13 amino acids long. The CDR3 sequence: CASSLEGNTEAFF. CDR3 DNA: TGCGCCAGCAGCTTGGAAGGAAACACTGAAGCTTTCTTT.

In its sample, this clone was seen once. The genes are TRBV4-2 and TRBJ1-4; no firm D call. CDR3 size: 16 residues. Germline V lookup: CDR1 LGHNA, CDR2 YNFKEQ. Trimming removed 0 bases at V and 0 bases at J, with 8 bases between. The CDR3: CASSQDGSATNEKLFF. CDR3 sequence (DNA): TGTGCCAGCAGCCAAGATGGCTCAGCAACTAATGAAAAACTGTTTTTT.